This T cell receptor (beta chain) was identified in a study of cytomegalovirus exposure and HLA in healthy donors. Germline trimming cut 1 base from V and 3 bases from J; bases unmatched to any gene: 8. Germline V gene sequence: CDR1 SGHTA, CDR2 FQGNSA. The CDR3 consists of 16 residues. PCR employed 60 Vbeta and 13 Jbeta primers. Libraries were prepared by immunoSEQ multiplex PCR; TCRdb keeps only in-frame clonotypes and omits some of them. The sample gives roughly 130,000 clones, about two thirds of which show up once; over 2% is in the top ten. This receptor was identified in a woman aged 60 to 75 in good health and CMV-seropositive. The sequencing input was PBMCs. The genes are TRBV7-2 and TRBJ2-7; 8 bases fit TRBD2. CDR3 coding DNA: TGTGCCAGCAGCTTAGGGTTCGGGGGGGGTTTCTACGAGCAGTACTTC. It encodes CASSLGFGGGFYEQYF.